The source of this TCR beta chain is a study of STAT5B mutations in CD4+ large granular lymphocyte leukemia. Study in general: The CDR3 'QG' motif was associated with a particular HLA allele among healthy donors.

Study-wide findings and caveats: TRBV06-family usage was enriched in top patient clones (8/27) versus controls (2/35). Patient CD4-sorted repertoires stayed more clonal than healthy ones after leukemic-clone removal. The CD4+ versus CD8+ T-LGLL clonality difference may reflect limited sample size.

The CDR3 consists of 14 residues. V lost 3 bases and J 3 bases, leaving 11 bases between the germline ends. CDR1 and CDR2 (germline): SNHLY, FYNNEI. TCRdb's table, derived via immunoSEQ multiplex PCR, lists solely in-frame clones and lacks some. The sample carries 45,000 or so clones, 65% to 90% recorded once. On this clone: No antigen is known for it.

This sequence was found in a human donor in good health. The chain employs TRBV2 and TRBJ1-1; D may be TRBD1 (5 bases). The specimen sequenced was CD4+ T cells from blood buffy coats. In DNA, the CDR3 is TGTGCCAGCAGTGAGGCGGGGCCCGACACTGAAGCTTTCTTT. This translates into CASSEAGPDTEAFF.